One T cell receptor (beta chain) is described in this entry. Its specificity is not known. Germline V CDR1 and CDR2: PRHDT, FYEKMQ (reference sequence). Unmatched junction bases numbered 8, after V lost 5 bases and J lost 5 bases. CDR3 length: 15 amino acids. CD45RO-negative CD8 cells positively selected for CCR7 made up the naive population, which excluded terminally differentiated effector memory CD45RA+ cells. These data belong to a study of shared clonotypes between healthy human individuals. Study at large: Sampling drew on donors who were two women and a few men aged 18 to 49. Whole-study findings and limits: Clonotypes which were not shared had lower generation probabilities than clonotypes that all four donors shared. Around 5.4% of naive CD4 clonotypes were common to a handful of donors.

The deep-level immunoSEQ assay was used. TCRdb keeps only in-frame clones here, not all; method: immunoSEQ multiplex PCR. This sample carries around 1,900,000 clones, around 93% of them seen once, and the ten largest clones take around 1.7%. The sequenced sample consisted of naive CD8+ T cells from PBMCs. The TCR sequence derives from a man aged 18 to 30 in good health. Some clones in this sample may be carry-over from other donors' samples. This sequence joins TRBV13 and TRBJ2-1, with 8 nucleotides matching TRBD2. CDR3 nucleotide sequence: TGTGCCAGCAGCCACGTAGCGGGATATCACAATGAGCAGTTCTTC. It encodes CASSHVAGYHNEQFF.